Listed below are T cell receptor beta chains from one sample, sequenced in a study of control samples from healthy donors and cancer patients. Sequenced by immunoSEQ multiplex PCR; TCRdb stores in-frame clones only, minus some. The repertoire holds approximately 170,000 clones, with around 95% as singletons. The sample consisted of blood. These receptors all come from a woman aged 55-70 years in good health. The CDR3 runs from the conserved cysteine through the conserved F or W.

TRBJ2-5	TRBV5-4	CASSLSVVVMETQYF
TRBJ2-1	TRBV5-4	CASSRETRGSSEQFF
TRBJ1-1	TRBV2	CASTGTGGANTEAFF
TRBJ2-2	TRBV6-6	CASSHKAGELFF
TRBJ2-7	TRBV4-3	CASSQAGQTFREQYF
TRBJ2-7	TRBV18	CASTQDRGEQYF
TRBJ1-4	TRBV19	CASSNRGANEKLFF
TRBJ1-6	TRBV4-3	CASSQEAERGGWFNSPLHF
TRBJ2-7	TRBV9	CASSQAPGLENEQYF
TRBJ1-1	TRBV9	CASSVVPGLNTEAFF
TRBJ1-1	TRBV6-5	CASSSSGNGWTEAFF
TRBJ1-1	TRBV5-4	CASSATGGDTEAFF
TRBJ2-5	TRBV6-5	CASRGDPRRETQYF
TRBJ1-1	TRBV6-1	CASSEVPRGEGTEAFF
TRBJ2-7	TRBV9	CASSPIEVNYEQYF
TRBJ1-4	TRBV5-1	CASSIGQGAGEKLFF
TRBJ2-3	TRBV11-3	CASSRGLAGADTQYF
TRBJ1-6	TRBV21-1	CASSKAGGDNSPLHF
TRBJ2-1	TRBV29-1	CSVERGAMGNEQFF
TRBJ1-1	TRBV2	CASSEWGTHLNTEAFF
TRBJ2-3	TRBV5-1	CASGPGPGTDTQYF
TRBJ2-7	TRBV5-4	CASSSMGPGISIEQYF
TRBJ2-1	TRBV15	CATSLPGVVIPEQFF
TRBJ1-5	TRBV6-5	CASRRQVNQPQHF
TRBJ1-2	TRBV10-2	CASRPPGQPFYGYTF
TRBJ1-5	TRBV19	CASSTTGQGQPQHF
TRBJ1-5	TRBV6-5	CASSYSSSNQPQHF
TRBJ2-7	TRBV4-1	CASSQGYRNSPYEQYF
TRBJ2-1	TRBV6-5	CASSYSGVEQFF
TRBJ2-7	TRBV7-9	CASSRGPRDSYEQYF
TRBJ1-3	TRBV6-5	CASSRLFNSGNTIYF
TRBJ1-1	TRBV29-1	CSVFPRMDSANRAFF
TRBJ2-5	TRBV15	CATSRATGGVETQYF
TRBJ2-1	TRBV5-4	CASSLFITVETNEQFF
TRBJ1-1	TRBV7-9	CASSQGGNTEAFF
TRBJ1-1	TRBV15	CATSRRTGYPEAFF
TRBJ2-3	TRBV21-1	CASSSRDTAPDTQYF
TRBJ2-7	TRBV9	CASSPAASYIYEQYF
TRBJ1-5	TRBV4-1	CASSQVSESEPQHF
TRBJ2-7	TRBV7-9	CASSSQRASYEQYF
TRBJ1-4	TRBV5-1	CASRLGENEKLFF
TRBJ1-1	TRBV20-1	CSAQLITEAFF
TRBJ2-1	TRBV5-4	CASSYGSYNEQFF
TRBJ1-4	TRBV15	CATSSDSRGRGEKLFF
TRBJ2-3	TRBV4-3	CASSQNRDTQYF
TRBJ2-5	TRBV7-3	CASSLGGGTQYF
TRBJ1-4	TRBV19	CASSTRRGNNEKLFF
TRBJ2-1	TRBV12-3/TRBV12-4	CASSLGSEQFF
TRBJ2-3	TRBV10-1	CASSEGQLSTDTQYF
TRBJ2-1	TRBV27	CASSLKADRFFYNEQFF
TRBJ1-1	TRBV6-5	CASSNQPGIGAFF
TRBJ1-5	TRBV15	CATSRERDSLNQPQHF
TRBJ2-2	TRBV5-1	CASSGDSAPGELFF
TRBJ2-3	TRBV9	CASSVQLSGGRTDTQYF